Listed here is a single T cell receptor (beta chain). Germline CDR1 is SGHVS and CDR2 is FQNEAQ. The CDR3 totals 16 residues. V shed 5 bases and J 4 bases; nucleotides not matched to a gene: 8. The data belong to a study of blood T cell repertoires in COVID-19. At the level of the study: The cDNA or gDNA used as material had been derived from T cells, B-cell-depleted T cells, or PBMCs.

Source study methods: The assay estimated nucleated cells by amplifying reference gene primers. Clones were sequenced by immunoSEQ multiplex PCR, and TCRdb holds only the in-frame ones, with some missing. For V, J and clone size, that table is used; D and trimming come from the DNA. The table lists more than 200,000 clones, approximately 81% of them singletons. The TCR sequence derives from an elderly woman with acute or convalescent COVID-19. V gene TRBV7-8 combines with J gene TRBJ2-3, with 11 bases identical to TRBD2. Sequencing was done on a sample of peripheral blood. The CDR3 DNA follows: TGTGCCAGCAGCCTTCAGACTAGCGGGGCCGCAGATACGCAGTATTTT. Its protein is CASSLQTSGAADTQYF.